One and the same sample provided the 8 T cell receptor beta chains below, sequenced in a study of blood T cell repertoires in COVID-19. TCRdb's copy holds only in-frame clones and misses some; the assay was immunoSEQ multiplex PCR. In the table there are roughly 200,000 clones, 75% to 85% of which are singletons. Sample: peripheral blood. Receptors were obtained from a woman in her 30s with COVID-19, enrolled during active disease.

The chain links TRBV5-4 to TRBJ2-2, with 8 bases matching TRBD2. The CDR3 has 16 amino acids. V lost 3 bases, J lost 2 bases, and 6 bases stayed unmatched. Germline loops: CDR1 SGHNT, CDR2 YYREEE (reference sequence). CDR3 amino acids: CASSSKREFNTGELFF. Written as DNA, the CDR3 is TGTGCCAGCAGCTCAAAGCGGGAGTTCAACACCGGGGAGCTGTTTTTT.

The chain carries TRBV28 and TRBJ2-1; 7 bases line up with TRBD1. V gave up 5 bases and J gave up 3 bases; unmatched junction bases: 13. The CDR3 runs to 17 residues. Germline values: CDR1 MDHEN, CDR2 SYDVKM. The chain's CDR3 is CASSEPETGILYNEQFF. CDR3 DNA: TGTGCCAGCAGTGAGCCAGAGACAGGGATCCTCTACAATGAGCAGTTCTTC. Full variable domain (outside the CDR3, taken from reference TRBV28 and TRBJ2-1): DVKVTQSSRYLVKRTGEKVFLECVQDMDHENMFWYRQDPGLGLRLIYFSYDVKMKEKGDIPEGYSVSREKKERFSLILESASTNQTSMYLCASSEPETGILYNEQFFGPGTRLTVL.

The chain links TRBV27 to TRBJ1-5, with D perhaps matching TRBD1 (5 bases). Trimming took off 6 bases at V and 0 bases at J, with 21 bases between the two ends. Germline values: CDR1 MNHEY, CDR2 SMNVEV (reference sequence). This CDR3 contains 18 residues. As DNA, the CDR3 is TGTGCCAGCAGATTGGGGGGGGGTTCGGGCTATAGCAATCAGCCCCAGCATTTT. The encoded protein is CASRLGGGSGYSNQPQHF.

The chain is built from TRBV12-5 and TRBJ1-5; tentatively, D is TRBD1 (6 bases). Germline CDR1 and CDR2: LGHNT and FRNRAP. Trimming took 3 bases from V and 3 from J, leaving 18 bases between them. This CDR3 has 17 amino acids. The CDR3 spells CASGFTPLDRFNQPQHF. CDR3 sequence (DNA): TGTGCTAGTGGTTTCACGCCCCTCGACAGGTTCAATCAGCCCCAGCATTTT. The entire variable domain, with the rest obtained from reference TRBV12-5 and TRBJ1-5, is as follows: DARVTQTPRHKVTEMGQEVTMRCQPILGHNTVFWYRQTMMQGLELLAYFRNRAPLDDSGMPKDRFSAEMPDATLATLKIQPSEPRDSAVYFCASGFTPLDRFNQPQHFGDGTRLSIL.

The chain is built from TRBV9 and TRBJ2-1; 12 positions agree with TRBD2. This CDR3 contains 16 residues. Germline V gives CDR1 SGDLS, CDR2 YYNGEE. Unmatched junction bases numbered 6, after V lost 1 base and J lost 7 bases. The chain's CDR3 is CASSVSWTSGKNEQFF. CDR3 nucleotide sequence: TGTGCCAGCAGCGTAAGTTGGACTAGCGGGAAGAATGAGCAGTTCTTC.

The sample holds one count of this clone. The rearrangement links TRBV6-2 or TRBV6-3 to TRBJ2-2; TRBD2 agrees at 8 bases. The CDR3 spans 16 residues. V dropped 2 bases and J dropped 3; count of bases not matched to a gene: 5. Germline V gene data show CDR1 as MNHEY and CDR2 as SVGEGT. Here the CDR3 DNA reads TGTGCCAGCAGTTACATTCCAGCGGGAGACACCGGGGAGCTGTTTTTT. Its protein is CASSYIPAGDTGELFF.

This chain links TRBV4-2 with TRBJ2-3, with D possibly TRBD2 on 5 matching bases. The CDR3 has 14 residues. From germline, CDR1 is LGHNA and CDR2 YNFKEQ. V was trimmed by 0 bases and J by 4 bases, leaving 8 bases between them. CDR3 nucleotides: TGTGCCAGCAGCCAAGATCGACTATCAGATACGCAGTATTTT. It codes for CASSQDRLSDTQYF.

V is TRBV7-9 and J is TRBJ2-7; D is possibly TRBD1 (5 bases). Germline loops: CDR1 SEHNR, CDR2 FQNEAQ (reference sequence). The CDR3 spans 16 residues. V gave up 1 base and J gave up 4 bases, with 17 bases separating them. This CDR3 reads CASSLGAGRTFYEQYF. CDR3 coding DNA: TGTGCCAGCAGCTTAGGGGCAGGGCGGACCTTTTACGAGCAGTACTTC.